The T cell receptor (beta chain) under discussion was sequenced for a study of blood T cell repertoires in COVID-19. TCRdb's table, derived via immunoSEQ multiplex PCR, lists solely in-frame clones and lacks some. The table shows 130,000 to 150,000 clones, with around 80% occurring only once. V lost 5 bases and J lost 6; bases outside the gene matches: 7. Germline-derived CDR1 and CDR2 are SGHAT and FQNNGV. The CDR3 is 15 amino acids. The J gene is TRBJ1-5, the V gene TRBV11-2; 10 positions agree with TRBD1. Sequenced: peripheral blood. The sequence came from a man aged 55 to 70 with active or convalescent COVID-19. CDR3 nucleotides: TGTGCCAGCAGCGCGGACAGGGGGGAGACTCAGCCCCAGCATTTT. Translation: CASSADRGETQPQHF.